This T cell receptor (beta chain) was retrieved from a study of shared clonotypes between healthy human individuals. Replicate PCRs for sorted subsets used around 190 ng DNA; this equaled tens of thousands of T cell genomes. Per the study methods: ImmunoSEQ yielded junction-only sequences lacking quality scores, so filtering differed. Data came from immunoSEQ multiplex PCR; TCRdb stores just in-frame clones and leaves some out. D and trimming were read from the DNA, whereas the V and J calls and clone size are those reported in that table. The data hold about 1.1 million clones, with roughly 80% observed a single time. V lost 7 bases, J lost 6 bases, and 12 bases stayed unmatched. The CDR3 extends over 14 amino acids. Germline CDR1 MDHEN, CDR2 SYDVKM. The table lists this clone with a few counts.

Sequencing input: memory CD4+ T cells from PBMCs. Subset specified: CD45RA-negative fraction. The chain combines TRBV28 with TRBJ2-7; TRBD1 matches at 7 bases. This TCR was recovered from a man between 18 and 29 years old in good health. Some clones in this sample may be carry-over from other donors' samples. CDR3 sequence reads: CASITGVHGSEQYF. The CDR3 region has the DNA TGTGCCAGCATCACAGGGGTTCATGGAAGCGAGCAGTACTTC. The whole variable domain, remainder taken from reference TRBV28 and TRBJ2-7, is DVKVTQSSRYLVKRTGEKVFLECVQDMDHENMFWYRQDPGLGLRLIYFSYDVKMKEKGDIPEGYSVSREKKERFSLILESASTNQTSMYLCASITGVHGSEQYFGPGTRLTVT.